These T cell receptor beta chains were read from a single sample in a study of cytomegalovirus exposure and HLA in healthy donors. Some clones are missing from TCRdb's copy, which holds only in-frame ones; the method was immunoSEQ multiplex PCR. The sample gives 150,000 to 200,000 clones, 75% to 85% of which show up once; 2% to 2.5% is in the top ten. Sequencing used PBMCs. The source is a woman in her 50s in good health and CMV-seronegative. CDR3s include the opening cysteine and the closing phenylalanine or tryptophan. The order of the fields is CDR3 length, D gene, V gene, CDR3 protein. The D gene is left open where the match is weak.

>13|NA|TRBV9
CASSAQLTGELFF
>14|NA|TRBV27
CASSLRTGSYEQYF
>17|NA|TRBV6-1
CASSEFGGTVEGSPLHF
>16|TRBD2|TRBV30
CAWRLAGGTSTDTQYF
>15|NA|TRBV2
CASSAFMGGDTEAFF
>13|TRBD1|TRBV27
CASSRDRVVGYTF
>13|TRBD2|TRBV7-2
CASRGGGRNEQFF
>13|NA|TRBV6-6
CASSFRTQNIQYF
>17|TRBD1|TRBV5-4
CASSPRGQGFPSSEQYF
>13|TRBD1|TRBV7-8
CASSPDRAQPQHF
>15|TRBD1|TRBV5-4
CASNPQGAGLDTQYF
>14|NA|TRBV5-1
CASSPGVMNTEAFF
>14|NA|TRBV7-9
CASGPGSGYYGYTF
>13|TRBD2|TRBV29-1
CSARDSGRGEQFF
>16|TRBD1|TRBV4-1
CASSSPGQGLTDTQYF
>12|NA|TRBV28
CASSQSGYEQYF
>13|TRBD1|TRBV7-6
CATRDSPKGPQHF
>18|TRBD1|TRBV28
CASSLSAPKKGAGSPLHF
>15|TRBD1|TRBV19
CASSGTGAFNQPQHF
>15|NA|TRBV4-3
CASSQIQGTNEKLFF
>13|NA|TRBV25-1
CATETEDTDTQYF
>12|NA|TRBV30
CAGGRDNEKLFF
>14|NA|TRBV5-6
CASSLGAQDYEQYF
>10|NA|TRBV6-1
CASRGAGDTF
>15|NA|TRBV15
CATSRDLGGTDTQYF
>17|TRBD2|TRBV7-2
CASSLAALREGRYEQYF
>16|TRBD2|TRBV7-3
CASSLGGLAGGSEQYF
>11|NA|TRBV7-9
CASSSGDGYTF
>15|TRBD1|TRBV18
CASSPGTGTRYGYTF
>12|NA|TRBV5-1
CASSLGGVEQYF
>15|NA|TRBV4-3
CASSSRADLTGELFF
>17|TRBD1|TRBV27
CASSTPLTGQGTYEQYF
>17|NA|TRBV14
CASSARTGLIPTDTQYF
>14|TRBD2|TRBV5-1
CASSPGLVRETQYF
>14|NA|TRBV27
CASCYRAGNSPLHF
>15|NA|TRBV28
CASSLARGGNQPQHF
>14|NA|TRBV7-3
CASSLNPRGHEQFF
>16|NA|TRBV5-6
CASSPRGFPTYNEQFF
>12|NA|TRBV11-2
CASSPRNGPLHF
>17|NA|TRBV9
CASSTHLGVESTGELFF
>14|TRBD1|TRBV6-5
CASSYEDRGYEQYF
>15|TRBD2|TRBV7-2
CASSLLGGSYNEQFF
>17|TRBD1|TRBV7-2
CASSLDATGGSDNEQFF